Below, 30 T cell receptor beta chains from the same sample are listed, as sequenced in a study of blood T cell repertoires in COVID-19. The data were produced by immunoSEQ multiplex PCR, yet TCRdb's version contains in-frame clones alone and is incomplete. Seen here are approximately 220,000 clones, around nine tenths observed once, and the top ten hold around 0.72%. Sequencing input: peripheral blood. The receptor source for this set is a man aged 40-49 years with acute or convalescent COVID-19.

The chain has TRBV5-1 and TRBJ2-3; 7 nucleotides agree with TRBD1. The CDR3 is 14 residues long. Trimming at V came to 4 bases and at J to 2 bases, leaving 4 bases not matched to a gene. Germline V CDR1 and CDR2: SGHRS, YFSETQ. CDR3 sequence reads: CASSQGQTTDTQYF. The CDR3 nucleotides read TGCGCCAGCAGCCAGGGACAGACCACAGATACGCAGTATTTT.

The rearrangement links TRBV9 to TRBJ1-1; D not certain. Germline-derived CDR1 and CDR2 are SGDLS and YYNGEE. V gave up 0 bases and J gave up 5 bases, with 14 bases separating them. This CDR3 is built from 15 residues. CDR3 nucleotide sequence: TGTGCCAGCAGCGTAGCGCCAGCCGAGGAAACTGAAGCTTTCTTT. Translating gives CASSVAPAEETEAFF.

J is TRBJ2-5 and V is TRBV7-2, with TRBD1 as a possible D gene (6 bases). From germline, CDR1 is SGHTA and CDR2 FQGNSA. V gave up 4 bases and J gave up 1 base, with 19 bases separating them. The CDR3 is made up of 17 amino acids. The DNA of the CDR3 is TGTGCCAGCAGCTCCCATCCGACAGGAGGCTCCCAAGAGACCCAGTACTTC. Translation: CASSSHPTGGSQETQYF.

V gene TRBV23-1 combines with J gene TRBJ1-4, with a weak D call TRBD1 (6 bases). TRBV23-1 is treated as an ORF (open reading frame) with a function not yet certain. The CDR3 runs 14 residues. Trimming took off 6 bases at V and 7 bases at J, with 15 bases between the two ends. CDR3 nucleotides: TGCGCCAGCAGCCGCCCAGGGGCCGGTGAAAAACTGTTTTTT. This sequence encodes CASSRPGAGEKLFF.

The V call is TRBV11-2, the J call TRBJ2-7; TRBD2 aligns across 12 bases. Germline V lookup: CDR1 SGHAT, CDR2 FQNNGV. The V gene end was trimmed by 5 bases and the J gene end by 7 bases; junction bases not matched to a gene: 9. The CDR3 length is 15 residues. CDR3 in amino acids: CASSPRLAGAKEQYF. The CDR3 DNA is TGTGCCAGCAGCCCCCGACTAGCGGGGGCCAAAGAGCAGTACTTC.

CDR3: CASNSAGAPSYNEQFF. CDR3 DNA sequence: TGTGCCAGCAACTCAGCAGGTGCGCCCTCCTACAATGAGCAGTTCTTC. The chain couples TRBV28 to TRBJ2-1; D remains unclear. CDR1 and CDR2 from the germline V gene are MDHEN and SYDVKM. This CDR3 has 16 amino acids. Trimming shortened V by 7 bases and J by 0 bases, and 16 bases separated the two germline ends.

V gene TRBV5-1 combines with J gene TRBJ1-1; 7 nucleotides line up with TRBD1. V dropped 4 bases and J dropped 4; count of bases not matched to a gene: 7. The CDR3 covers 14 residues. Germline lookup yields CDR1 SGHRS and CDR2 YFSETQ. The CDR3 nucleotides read TGCGCCAGCAGCGCGACAGGGTGGACCACTGAAGCTTTCTTT. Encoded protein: CASSATGWTTEAFF. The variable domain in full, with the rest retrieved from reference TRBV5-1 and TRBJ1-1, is KAGVTQTPRYLIKTRGQQVTLSCSPISGHRSVSWYQQTPGQGLQFLFEYFSETQRNKGNFPGRFSGRQFSNSRSEMNVSTLELGDSALYLCASSATGWTTEAFFGQGTRLTVV.

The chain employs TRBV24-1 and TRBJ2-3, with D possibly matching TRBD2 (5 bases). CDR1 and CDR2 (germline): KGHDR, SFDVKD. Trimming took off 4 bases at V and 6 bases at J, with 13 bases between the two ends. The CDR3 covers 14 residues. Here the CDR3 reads CATSDPSEGDTQYF. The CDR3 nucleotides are TGTGCCACCAGTGACCCGAGTGAGGGTGATACGCAGTATTTT.

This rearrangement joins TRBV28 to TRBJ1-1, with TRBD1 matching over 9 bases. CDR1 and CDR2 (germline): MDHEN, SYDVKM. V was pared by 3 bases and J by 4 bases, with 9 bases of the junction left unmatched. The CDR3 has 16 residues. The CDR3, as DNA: TGTGCCAGCAGTTTCGCCATTGGACAGGGGACCACTGAAGCTTTCTTT. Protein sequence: CASSFAIGQGTTEAFF. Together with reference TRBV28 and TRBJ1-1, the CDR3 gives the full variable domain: DVKVTQSSRYLVKRTGEKVFLECVQDMDHENMFWYRQDPGLGLRLIYFSYDVKMKEKGDIPEGYSVSREKKERFSLILESASTNQTSMYLCASSFAIGQGTTEAFFGQGTRLTVV.

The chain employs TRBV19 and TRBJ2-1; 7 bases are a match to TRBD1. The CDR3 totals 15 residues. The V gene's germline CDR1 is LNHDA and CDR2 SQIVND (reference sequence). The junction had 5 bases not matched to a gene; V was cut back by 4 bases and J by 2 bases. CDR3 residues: CASSTTGQPYNEQFF. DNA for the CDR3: TGTGCCAGTAGTACGACGGGACAGCCCTACAATGAGCAGTTCTTC.

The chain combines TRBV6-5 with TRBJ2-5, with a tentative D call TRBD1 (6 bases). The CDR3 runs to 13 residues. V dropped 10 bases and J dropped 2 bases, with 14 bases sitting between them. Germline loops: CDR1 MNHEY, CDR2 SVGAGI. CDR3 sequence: CATSWTAQETQYF. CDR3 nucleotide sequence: TGTGCCACGTCGTGGACAGCTCAAGAGACCCAGTACTTC.

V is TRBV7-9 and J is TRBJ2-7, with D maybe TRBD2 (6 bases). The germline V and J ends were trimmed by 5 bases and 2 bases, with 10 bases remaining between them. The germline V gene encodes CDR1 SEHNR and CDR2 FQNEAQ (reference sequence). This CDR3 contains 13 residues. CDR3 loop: CASSDRETYEQYF. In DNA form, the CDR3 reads TGTGCCAGCAGCGACCGGGAGACCTACGAGCAGTACTTC.

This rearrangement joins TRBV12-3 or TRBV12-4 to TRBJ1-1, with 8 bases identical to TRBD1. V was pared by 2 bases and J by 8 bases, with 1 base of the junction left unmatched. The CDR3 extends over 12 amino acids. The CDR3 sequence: CASSLQGAEAFF. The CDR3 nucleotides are TGTGCCAGCAGTTTACAGGGGGCAGAAGCTTTCTTT.

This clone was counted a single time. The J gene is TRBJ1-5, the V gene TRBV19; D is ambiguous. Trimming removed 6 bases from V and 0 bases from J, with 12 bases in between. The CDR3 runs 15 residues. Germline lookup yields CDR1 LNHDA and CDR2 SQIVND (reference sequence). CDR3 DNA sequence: TGTGCCAGTAGGTCGCGGGGAGCTAGCAATCAGCCCCAGCATTTT. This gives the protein CASRSRGASNQPQHF. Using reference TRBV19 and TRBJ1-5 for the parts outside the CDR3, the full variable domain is DGGITQSPKYLFRKEGQNVTLSCEQNLNHDAMYWYRQDPGQGLRLIYYSQIVNDFQKGDIAEGYSVSREKKESFPLTVTSAQKNPTAFYLCASRSRGASNQPQHFGDGTRLSIL.

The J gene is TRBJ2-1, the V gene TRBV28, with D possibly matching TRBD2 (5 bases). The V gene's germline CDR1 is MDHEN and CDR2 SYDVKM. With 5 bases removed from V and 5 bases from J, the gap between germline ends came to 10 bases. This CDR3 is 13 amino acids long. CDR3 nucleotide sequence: TGTGCCAGCAGTCTACAACTAGACAATGAGCAGTTCTTC. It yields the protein CASSLQLDNEQFF. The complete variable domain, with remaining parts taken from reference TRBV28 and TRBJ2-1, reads DVKVTQSSRYLVKRTGEKVFLECVQDMDHENMFWYRQDPGLGLRLIYFSYDVKMKEKGDIPEGYSVSREKKERFSLILESASTNQTSMYLCASSLQLDNEQFFGPGTRLTVL.

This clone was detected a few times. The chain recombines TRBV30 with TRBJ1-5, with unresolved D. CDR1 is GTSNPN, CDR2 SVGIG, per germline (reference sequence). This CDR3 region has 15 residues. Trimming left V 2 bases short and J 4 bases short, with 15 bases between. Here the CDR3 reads CAWSKNTGGNQPQHF. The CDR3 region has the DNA TGTGCCTGGAGTAAGAACACCGGCGGGAATCAGCCCCAGCATTTT.

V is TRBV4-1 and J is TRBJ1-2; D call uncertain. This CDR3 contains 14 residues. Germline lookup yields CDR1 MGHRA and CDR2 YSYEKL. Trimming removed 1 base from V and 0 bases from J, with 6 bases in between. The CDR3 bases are TGCGCCAGCAGCCAAGGATCAGCTAACTATGGCTACACCTTC. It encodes CASSQGSANYGYTF.

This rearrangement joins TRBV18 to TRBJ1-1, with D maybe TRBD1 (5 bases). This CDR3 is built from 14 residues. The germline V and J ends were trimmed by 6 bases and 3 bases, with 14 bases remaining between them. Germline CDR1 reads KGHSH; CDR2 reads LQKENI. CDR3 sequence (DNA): TGTGCCAGCTCCCCGCGAGACAGCTACACTGAAGCTTTCTTT. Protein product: CASSPRDSYTEAFF.

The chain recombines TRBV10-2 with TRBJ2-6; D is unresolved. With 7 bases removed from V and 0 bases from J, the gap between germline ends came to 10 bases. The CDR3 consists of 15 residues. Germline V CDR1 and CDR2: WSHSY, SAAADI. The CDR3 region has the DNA TGCGCCAGCAAGGAGCTCAGCTCTGGGGCCAACGTCCTGACTTTC. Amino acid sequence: CASKELSSGANVLTF.

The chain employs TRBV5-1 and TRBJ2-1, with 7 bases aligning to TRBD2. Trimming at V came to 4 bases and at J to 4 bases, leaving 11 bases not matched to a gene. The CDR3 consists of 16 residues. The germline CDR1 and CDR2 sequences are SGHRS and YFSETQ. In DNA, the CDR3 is TGCGCCAGCAGCCCCTCAGCTGGGGGGGTTTACAATGAGCAGTTCTTC. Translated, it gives CASSPSAGGVYNEQFF.

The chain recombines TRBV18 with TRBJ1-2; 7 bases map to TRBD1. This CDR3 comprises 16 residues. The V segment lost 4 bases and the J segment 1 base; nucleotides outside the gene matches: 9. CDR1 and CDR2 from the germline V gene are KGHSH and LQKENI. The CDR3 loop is CASSRLDRENNYGYTF. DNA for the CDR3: TGTGCCAGCTCACGACTCGACAGGGAGAATAACTATGGCTACACCTTC.

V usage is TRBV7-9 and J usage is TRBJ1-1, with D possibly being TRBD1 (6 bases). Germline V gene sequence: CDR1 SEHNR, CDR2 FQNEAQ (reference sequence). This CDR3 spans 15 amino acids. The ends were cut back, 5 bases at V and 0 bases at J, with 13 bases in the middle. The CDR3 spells CASSEAGHLNTEAFF. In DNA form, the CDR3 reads TGTGCCAGCAGCGAAGCGGGACACCTGAACACTGAAGCTTTCTTT.

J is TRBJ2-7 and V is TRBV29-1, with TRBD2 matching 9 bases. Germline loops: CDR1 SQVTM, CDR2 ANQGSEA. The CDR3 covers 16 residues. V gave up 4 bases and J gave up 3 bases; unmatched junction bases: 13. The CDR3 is CSVAHLAGEVNYEQYF. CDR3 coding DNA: TGCAGCGTTGCTCATTTAGCGGGAGAGGTAAACTACGAGCAGTACTTC.

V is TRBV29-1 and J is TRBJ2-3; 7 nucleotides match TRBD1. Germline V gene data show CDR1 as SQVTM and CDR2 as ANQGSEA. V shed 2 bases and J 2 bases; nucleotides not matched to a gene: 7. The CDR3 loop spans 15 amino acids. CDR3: CSVERQGFATDTQYF. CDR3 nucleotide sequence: TGCAGCGTTGAAAGACAGGGCTTCGCCACAGATACGCAGTATTTT.

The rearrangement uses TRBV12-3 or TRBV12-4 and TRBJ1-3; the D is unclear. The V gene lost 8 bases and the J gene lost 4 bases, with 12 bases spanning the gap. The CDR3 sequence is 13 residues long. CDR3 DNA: TGTGCCAGCCGCGGGCTTTACGGAAACACCATATATTTT. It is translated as CASRGLYGNTIYF.

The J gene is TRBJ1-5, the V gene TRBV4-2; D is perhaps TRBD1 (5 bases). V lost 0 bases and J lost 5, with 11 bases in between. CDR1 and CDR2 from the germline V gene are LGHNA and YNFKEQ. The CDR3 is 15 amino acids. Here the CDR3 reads CASSQEEGTYQPQHF. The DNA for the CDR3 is TGTGCCAGCAGCCAAGAGGAGGGGACCTATCAGCCCCAGCATTTT.

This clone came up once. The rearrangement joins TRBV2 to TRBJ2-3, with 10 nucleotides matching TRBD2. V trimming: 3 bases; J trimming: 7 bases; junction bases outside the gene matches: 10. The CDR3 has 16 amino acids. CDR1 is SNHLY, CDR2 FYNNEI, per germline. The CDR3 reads CASSDPTAGGRNTQYF. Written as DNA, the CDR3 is TGTGCCAGCAGTGACCCCACAGCGGGAGGGCGGAATACGCAGTATTTT.

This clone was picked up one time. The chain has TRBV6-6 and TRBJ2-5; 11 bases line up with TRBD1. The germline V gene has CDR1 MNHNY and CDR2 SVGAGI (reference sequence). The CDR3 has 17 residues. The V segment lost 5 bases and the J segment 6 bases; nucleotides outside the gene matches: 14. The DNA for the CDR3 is TGTGCCAGCAGTCGCGACCCCGTCGGGACAGGGGGTCAGACCCAGTACTTC. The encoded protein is CASSRDPVGTGGQTQYF.

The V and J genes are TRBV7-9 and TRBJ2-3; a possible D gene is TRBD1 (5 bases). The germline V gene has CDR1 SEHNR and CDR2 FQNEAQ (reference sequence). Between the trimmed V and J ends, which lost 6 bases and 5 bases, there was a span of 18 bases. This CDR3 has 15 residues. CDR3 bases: TGTGCCAGCAGTCCCAAGGGGAACCGGGTAGATACGCAGTATTTT. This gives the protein CASSPKGNRVDTQYF. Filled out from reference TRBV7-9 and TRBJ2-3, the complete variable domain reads DTGVSQNPRHKITKRGQNVTFRCDPISEHNRLYWYRQTLGQGPEFLTYFQNEAQLEKSRLLSDRFSAERPKGSFSTLEIQRTEQGDSAMYLCASSPKGNRVDTQYFGPGTRLTVL.

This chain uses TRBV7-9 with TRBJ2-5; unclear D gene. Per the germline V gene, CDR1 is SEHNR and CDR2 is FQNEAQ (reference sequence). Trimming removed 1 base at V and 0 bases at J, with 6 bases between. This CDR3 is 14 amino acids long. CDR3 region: CASSLVQNQETQYF. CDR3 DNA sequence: TGTGCCAGCAGCTTAGTCCAGAACCAAGAGACCCAGTACTTC. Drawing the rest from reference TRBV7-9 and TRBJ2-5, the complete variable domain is DTGVSQNPRHKITKRGQNVTFRCDPISEHNRLYWYRQTLGQGPEFLTYFQNEAQLEKSRLLSDRFSAERPKGSFSTLEIQRTEQGDSAMYLCASSLVQNQETQYFGPGTRLLVL.